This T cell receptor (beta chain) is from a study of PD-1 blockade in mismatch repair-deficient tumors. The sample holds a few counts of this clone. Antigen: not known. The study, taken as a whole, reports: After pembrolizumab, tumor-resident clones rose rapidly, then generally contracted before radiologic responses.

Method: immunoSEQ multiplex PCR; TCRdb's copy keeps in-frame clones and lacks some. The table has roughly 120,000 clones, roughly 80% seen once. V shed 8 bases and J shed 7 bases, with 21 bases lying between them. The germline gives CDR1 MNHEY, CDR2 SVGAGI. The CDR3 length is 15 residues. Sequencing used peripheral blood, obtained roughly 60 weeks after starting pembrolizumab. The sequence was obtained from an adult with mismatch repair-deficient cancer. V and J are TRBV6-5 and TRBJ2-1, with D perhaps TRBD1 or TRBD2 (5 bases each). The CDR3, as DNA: TGTGCCAGCGGCAAGGGACGAACTGGTGAAAATGAGCAGTTCTTC. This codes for CASGKGRTGENEQFF.